The clone carrying this TCR beta chain was found once. Its target is unknown. Assay used: immunoSEQ multiplex PCR; TCRdb lists only in-frame clones, some missing. The sample has approximately 45,000 clones, less than 95% seen once. The sample is drawn from a study of T cells after posttransplantation cyclophosphamide. Busulfan-fludarabine conditioning, marrow transplant, and cyclophosphamide on days +3 and +4 were administered. Study outcomes and limitations: Donor-recipient repertoire similarity was low at 1-2 months, rising over year one. Tissue-infiltrating T cells from skin or gut overlapped little with blood T cells.

The sequence was collected from a male patient between 60 and 69 years old who received an allogeneic stem cell transplant from a related donor and was CMV-positive. Some of these T cells may belong to the graft donor. This material consisted of PBMCs, taken roughly 59 days after allogeneic stem cell transplant with posttransplant cyclophosphamide.

The CDR3 DNA follows: TGTGCCACCAGCAGAGGGACTAGCGGGGGAGAGACCCAGTACTTC. It is translated as CATSRGTSGGETQYF. This rearrangement joins TRBV15 to TRBJ2-5, with 13 bases lining up with TRBD2. CDR1 and CDR2 from the germline V gene are LNHNV and YYDKDF (reference sequence). V lost 1 base and J lost 4; bases outside the gene matches: 0. CDR3 length equals 15 residues.